Each of the 18 T cell receptor beta chains below was sequenced from the same sample in a study of chemoradiotherapy in HPV16-positive cancers. Sequencing was performed with immunoSEQ multiplex PCR; in TCRdb, only in-frame clones are kept and a portion is missing. The sample includes about 10,000 clones, around 70% seen only once; the top ten take over 12%. Sample collection was performed from a patient who underwent chemoradiotherapy. Receptors were obtained from a human donor with HPV-associated anogenital cancer.

This clone was picked up a small number of times. V is TRBV7-9 and J is TRBJ2-5, with 8 bases that match TRBD2. The CDR3 loop spans 15 amino acids. CDR1 is SEHNR and CDR2 is FQNEAQ in the germline V gene (reference sequence). Unmatched junction bases numbered 4, after V lost 2 bases and J lost 2 bases. For the CDR3, the DNA is TGTGCCAGCAGCTTATGGAGCGGGGGTCAAGAGACCCAGTACTTC. This encodes CASSLWSGGQETQYF.

The chain joins TRBV9 to TRBJ2-3; no clear D gene. Germline V gene lookup returns CDR1 SGDLS and CDR2 YYNGEE. The CDR3 covers 13 residues. V was trimmed by 3 bases and J by 6 bases, leaving 11 bases between them. CDR3 in amino acids: CASSAEIRDTQYF. CDR3 sequence (DNA): TGTGCCAGCAGCGCCGAAATTCGGGATACGCAGTATTTT.

Only a few counts were recorded for this clone. V gene TRBV28 combines with J gene TRBJ1-1; tentative D call: TRBD1 (6 bases). Germline V gene sequence: CDR1 MDHEN, CDR2 SYDVKM. The CDR3 consists of 13 residues. The V and J ends lost 6 bases and 10 bases respectively, with 18 bases between them. Here the CDR3 reads CASRTGTALGAFF. CDR3 DNA: TGTGCCAGCAGAACAGGGACCGCCCTCGGAGCTTTCTTT.

CDR3 in DNA: TGTGCCAGCAGCTTGTTCACTAGCGCGTCCTACGAGCAGTACTTC. It encodes CASSLFTSASYEQYF. The chain joins TRBV5-4 to TRBJ2-7; the match to TRBD2 covers 7 bases. V lost 1 base, J lost 1 base, and 5 bases stayed unmatched. In germline, CDR1 is SGHNT, CDR2 YYREEE (reference sequence). The CDR3 is made up of 15 amino acids.

The chain is built from TRBV27 and TRBJ2-1; D is undetermined. The CDR3 covers 15 residues. CDR1 is MNHEY and CDR2 is SMNVEV in the germline V gene (reference sequence). V lost 1 base and J 8 bases, leaving 15 bases between the germline ends. CDR3 sequence reads: CASSLLGPEGDEQFF. The CDR3 region has the DNA TGTGCCAGCAGTTTATTGGGTCCTGAAGGCGATGAGCAGTTCTTC.

This clone has a handful of counts. The chain joins TRBV4-1 to TRBJ2-1; TRBD2 agrees at 7 bases. V lost 4 bases and J lost 1; bases outside the gene matches: 10. The CDR3 is 17 amino acids. Germline CDR1 reads MGHRA; CDR2 reads YSYEKL. For the CDR3, the DNA is TGCGCCAGCAGCCTCGGCTCTCGCGGGGGTTCCTACAATGAGCAGTTCTTC. It encodes CASSLGSRGGSYNEQFF.

The rearrangement uses TRBV10-3 and TRBJ1-4, with D uncertain. V was shortened by 2 bases and J by 5 bases, with 9 bases between the two germline ends. The CDR3 contains 14 residues. Germline loops: CDR1 ENHRY, CDR2 SYGVKD. CDR3 loop: CAISEALGNEKLFF. The CDR3 coding sequence is TGTGCCATCAGTGAGGCTTTGGGAAATGAAAAACTGTTTTTT.

J is TRBJ1-2 and V is TRBV6-1; D may be TRBD1 (5 bases). V lost 7 bases, J lost 7 bases, and 19 bases lay in between. The CDR3 sequence is 14 residues long. Germline V CDR1 and CDR2: MNHNS, SASEGT. The CDR3 sequence is CASTGPPIEAGYTF. In DNA, the CDR3 is TGTGCCAGCACGGGGCCGCCGATTGAAGCTGGCTACACCTTC.

The chain recombines TRBV11-2 with TRBJ2-7, with TRBD1 matching 9 bases. Unmatched junction bases numbered 8, after V lost 5 bases and J lost 6 bases. Germline lookup yields CDR1 SGHAT and CDR2 FQNNGV. The CDR3 loop spans 14 amino acids. The CDR3 reads CASSPGTGNSEQYF. The CDR3 DNA reads as TGTGCCAGCAGCCCCGGGACAGGGAATTCCGAGCAGTACTTC.

The V call is TRBV2, the J call TRBJ1-1, with no clear D. CDR3 size: 15 residues. Trimming stripped 7 bases from V and 5 bases from J, with 20 bases between. Per germline, CDR1 SNHLY and CDR2 FYNNEI. DNA for the CDR3: TGTGCCAGCACCGGTTCTTCCCGGAGGGAAACTGAAGCTTTCTTT. Its translation is CASTGSSRRETEAFF.

This clone was detected a few times. The chain recombines TRBV19 with TRBJ2-5; 7 nucleotides agree with TRBD1. J gave up 4 bases and V 5 bases, and 10 bases lay outside the gene matches. Germline assignment: CDR1 LNHDA and CDR2 SQIVND (reference sequence). CDR3 length: 15 amino acids. CDR3 DNA: TGTGCCAGTAGTGTGTCGACAGGGATAAGAGAGACCCAGTACTTC. It translates to CASSVSTGIRETQYF.

This chain joins TRBV6-1 and TRBJ1-2, with 7 bases lining up with TRBD1. The CDR3 loop spans 12 amino acids. With V trimmed by 4 bases and J by 12 bases, 8 bases remained unmatched. Germline CDR1 and CDR2: MNHNS and SASEGT. Here the CDR3 reads CASSADRAGNTF. In DNA, the CDR3 is TGTGCCAGCAGTGCAGACAGGGCTGGTAACACCTTC.

This chain links TRBV6-5 with TRBJ1-2, with 10 bases lining up with TRBD1. The junction had 6 bases not matched to a gene; V was cut back by 5 bases and J by 3 bases. CDR1 and CDR2 from the germline V gene are MNHEY and SVGAGI. The CDR3 spans 15 residues. CDR3 amino acids: CASSNGQGGYYGYTF. The CDR3 nucleotides are TGTGCCAGCAGTAACGGACAGGGGGGTTACTATGGCTACACCTTC.

The rearrangement joins TRBV6-6 to TRBJ1-4, with 8 bases lining up with TRBD1. The CDR3 totals 15 residues. J gave up 7 bases and V 5 bases, and 9 bases lay outside the gene matches. The germline gives CDR1 MNHNY, CDR2 SVGAGI (reference sequence). CDR3 residues: CASSIGQGVGEKLFF. The CDR3 nucleotides are TGTGCCAGCAGTATCGGACAGGGCGTTGGTGAAAAACTGTTTTTT.

The V call is TRBV4-1, the J call TRBJ2-3, with D possibly TRBD2 on 5 matching bases. The V gene lost 1 base and the J gene lost 13 bases, with 18 bases spanning the gap. Germline V gene lookup returns CDR1 MGHRA and CDR2 YSYEKL. CDR3 length: 14 residues. DNA of the CDR3: TGCGCCAGCAGCCAAGTGCATGCTAGCCCCACCAAGTATTTT. Amino acids: CASSQVHASPTKYF.

The CDR3 loop is CAQHSLAGGPEQFF. The CDR3, as DNA: TGTGCACAGCATTCCCTAGCGGGGGGCCCCGAGCAGTTCTTC. The chain is built from TRBV30 and TRBJ2-1; the match to TRBD2 covers 11 bases. CDR3 length: 14 amino acids. Germline loops: CDR1 GTSNPN, CDR2 SVGIG (reference sequence). The complete variable domain, with remaining parts taken from reference TRBV30 and TRBJ2-1, reads SQTIHQWPATLVQPVGSPLSLECTVEGTSNPNLYWYRQAAGRGLQLLFYSVGIGQISSEVPQNLSASRPQDRQFILSSKKLLLSDSGFYLCAQHSLAGGPEQFFGPGTRLTVL.

This chain links TRBV4-1 with TRBJ2-7, with TRBD1 identical over 9 bases. With 6 bases clipped from V and 2 bases from J, the junction kept 5 bases outside the gene matches. The germline gives CDR1 MGHRA, CDR2 YSYEKL. The CDR3 extends over 14 amino acids. As DNA, the CDR3 is TGCGCCAGCAGGGGGACAGGGCCGACCTACGAGCAGTACTTC. Encoded protein: CASRGTGPTYEQYF.

This clone occurred once. V and J are TRBV27 and TRBJ1-6; a weak D match, TRBD1 (5 bases). The V and J ends lost 4 bases and 0 bases respectively, with 10 bases between them. CDR3 size: 16 residues. Germline assignment: CDR1 MNHEY and CDR2 SMNVEV (reference sequence). CDR3 region: CASSSSGSSYNSPLHF. As DNA, the CDR3 is TGTGCCAGCAGTTCCTCAGGGAGCTCCTATAATTCACCCCTCCACTTT.